A single sample gave rise to the 15 T cell receptor beta chains below, sequenced in a study of blood T cell repertoires in COVID-19. Repertoires were generated with immunoSEQ multiplex PCR, while TCRdb's copy carries only in-frame clones and drops some. The sample contains about 200,000 clones, around 86% of which appear only once. The sequencing sample was made of PBMCs or T cells enriched from blood (not recorded which). The receptors here all came from a woman aged 35 to 49 in a cohort exposed to, infected with or recovered from COVID-19 (not recorded which).

This clone appeared a single time. V gene TRBV29-1 combines with J gene TRBJ2-1; maybe TRBD2 (6 bases). This CDR3 spans 13 amino acids. In germline, CDR1 is SQVTM, CDR2 ANQGSEA. Trimming removed 6 bases at V and 9 bases at J, with 18 bases between. The CDR3 DNA reads as TGCAGCGTCGTCGGGACCTTCGGGGGTGAGCAGTTCTTC. This gives the protein CSVVGTFGGEQFF.

A single count supports this clone. The chain employs TRBV3-1 (or the pseudogene TRBV3-2) and TRBJ1-2, with unresolved D. Germline assignment: CDR1 LGHDT and CDR2 YNNKEL (reference sequence). The CDR3 has 12 residues. V shed 3 bases and J shed 3 bases, with 5 bases lying between them. In DNA form, the CDR3 reads TGTGCCAGCAGCCACCCTCACTATGGCTACACCTTC. Residues: CASSHPHYGYTF.

This rearrangement joins TRBV12-3 or TRBV12-4 to TRBJ2-1; TRBD2 matches 14 bases. Trimming took 1 base from V and 14 from J; bases not matched to a gene: 1. The CDR3 is 13 amino acids. In DNA form, the CDR3 reads TGTGCCAGCAGTTTAGGACTAGCGGGAGGGGAGTTCTTC. It codes for CASSLGLAGGEFF.

This chain uses TRBV5-1 with TRBJ1-3; D call uncertain. Germline V gene data show CDR1 as SGHRS and CDR2 as YFSETQ. The CDR3 contains 14 residues. Trimming stripped 2 bases from V and 4 bases from J, with 10 bases between. The chain's CDR3 is CASSFEGNGNTIYF. The CDR3 DNA is TGCGCCAGCAGCTTCGAGGGAAACGGAAACACCATATATTTT.

The CDR3 sequence is CASSPPTRGTEQYF. In DNA, the CDR3 is TGTGCCAGCTCACCTCCCACCCGGGGGACCGAGCAGTACTTC. The V and J genes are TRBV18 and TRBJ2-7; weak D call: TRBD2 (6 bases). Trimming pared 3 bases from V and 6 bases from J, leaving 15 bases between. This CDR3 is built from 14 residues. Germline CDR1 reads KGHSH; CDR2 reads LQKENI.

This rearrangement joins TRBV27 to TRBJ2-7; possibly TRBD1 for D (6 bases). The V and J ends lost 0 bases and 5 bases respectively, with 14 bases between them. The CDR3 contains 15 residues. Germline values: CDR1 MNHEY, CDR2 SMNVEV (reference sequence). The CDR3 spells CASSLSIQGIHEQYF. Written as DNA, the CDR3 is TGTGCCAGCAGTTTATCGATACAGGGCATCCACGAGCAGTACTTC.

The rearrangement links TRBV2 to TRBJ1-1; perhaps TRBD1 as D (6 bases). Germline CDR1 reads SNHLY; CDR2 reads FYNNEI. Trimming took 3 bases from V and 6 from J, leaving 17 bases between them. This CDR3 comprises 15 residues. CDR3: CASSDSRQAVPEAFF. CDR3 bases: TGTGCCAGCAGTGATTCAAGACAGGCGGTACCTGAAGCTTTCTTT.

This clone was counted a few times. The V call is TRBV19, the J call TRBJ1-2, with D possibly TRBD1 on 6 matching bases. V shed 3 bases and J shed 6 bases, with 14 bases lying between them. CDR1 is LNHDA and CDR2 is SQIVND in the germline V gene (reference sequence). The CDR3 has 14 residues. The CDR3 spells CASSITTGRNGYTF. DNA of the CDR3: TGTGCCAGTAGTATCACCACAGGGCGGAATGGCTACACCTTC.

This rearrangement joins TRBV3-1 (or the pseudogene TRBV3-2) to TRBJ2-3, with D perhaps TRBD2 (7 bases). CDR1 LGHDT and CDR2 YNNKEL come from the germline V gene (reference sequence). Trimming stripped 0 bases from V and 3 bases from J, with 22 bases between. The CDR3 covers 19 residues. The CDR3 DNA sequence: TGTGCCAGCAGCCAAGACGGCCCCGGGGGGCGGAATTTGACAGATACGCAGTATTTT. Its protein is CASSQDGPGGRNLTDTQYF.

The chain uses TRBV11-3 and TRBJ1-1; possibly TRBD1 for D (6 bases). Germline-derived CDR1 and CDR2 are SGHNT and YENEEA. This CDR3 has 15 amino acids. V lost 5 bases, J lost 0 bases, and 13 bases lay in between. The CDR3 spells CASSKGGRLNTEAFF. The CDR3 DNA reads as TGTGCCAGCAGCAAGGGGGGGAGATTGAACACTGAAGCTTTCTTT.

This clone was found once. The genes are TRBV10-3 and TRBJ1-5; maybe TRBD1 (5 bases). Trimming left V 8 bases short and J 4 bases short, with 9 bases between. Germline V CDR1 and CDR2: ENHRY, SYGVKD. The length of the CDR3 is 12 residues. CDR3 in amino acids: CAIGGNNQPQHF. Here the CDR3 DNA reads TGTGCCATCGGGGGGAATAATCAGCCCCAGCATTTT.

Only one count was recorded for this clone. The chain couples TRBV27 to TRBJ2-5; 9 bases map to TRBD1. The germline V gene encodes CDR1 MNHEY and CDR2 SMNVEV (reference sequence). J lost 3 bases, V lost 4 bases, and 12 bases had no gene match. CDR3 length: 17 amino acids. In nucleotides, the CDR3 is TGTGCCAGCAGTTGGCCCAGTCCGGGACAGGGAGAAGAGACCCAGTACTTC. Encoded protein: CASSWPSPGQGEETQYF.

CDR3 region: CASRPSTGNQPQHF. CDR3 nucleotides: TGTGCCAGCAGACCCTCTACAGGCAATCAGCCCCAGCATTTT. The chain joins TRBV27 to TRBJ1-5; D is ambiguous. This CDR3 contains 14 residues. Germline V gene data show CDR1 as MNHEY and CDR2 as SMNVEV (reference sequence). Trimming took 6 bases from V and 2 from J, leaving 11 bases between them.

The V gene is TRBV2, the J gene TRBJ1-2, with 7 positions matching TRBD1. The junction had 6 bases not matched to a gene; V was cut back by 8 bases and J by 6 bases. There are 12 residues in the CDR3. CDR1 is SNHLY, CDR2 FYNNEI, per germline. In DNA, the CDR3 is TGTGCCAGCGCCACAGGGGTAGATGGCTACACCTTC. Translated: CASATGVDGYTF.

The V call is TRBV4-3, the J call TRBJ2-1; a weak D match, TRBD1 (5 bases). The CDR3 is made up of 15 amino acids. Germline V gene sequence: CDR1 LGHNA, CDR2 YSLEER. The V end was cut by 4 bases, the J end by 5 bases, with 15 bases between. This CDR3 reads CASSPWQGSHNEQFF. The CDR3, as DNA: TGCGCCAGCAGCCCTTGGCAGGGCAGCCACAATGAGCAGTTCTTC.